This T cell receptor (beta chain) came from a study of blood T cells in healthy people across ages. A sample-barcoded 5' primer and a J-beta primer mix were used in a second PCR of roughly 7 to 11 cycles. Template switching added a 12-random-nucleotide identifier to every cDNA molecule. TCRdb re-called the 5' RACE reads through MiXCR, storing one row per CDR3 protein. The sample comprises roughly 800,000 distinct CDR3 sequences, about three fifths of which are singletons, and around 22% rests with the top ten. J was trimmed by 2 bases and V by 5 bases; bases with no gene match: 8. Germline lookup yields CDR1 MNHEY and CDR2 SVGEGT. CDR3 size: 15 residues.

The sequencing input was blood. This chain links TRBV6-2 or TRBV6-3 with TRBJ2-7; 8 nucleotides line up with TRBD1. This receptor was obtained from a man aged 25 to 40 in good health. CDR3 region: CASSKYRDRTYEQYF. CDR3 sequence (DNA): TGTGCCAGCAGTAAGTACCGGGACAGGACCTACGAGCAGTACTTC.